This T cell receptor (beta chain) emerged from a study of T cells in Graves' hyperthyroidism and ophthalmopathy. Study details: Sampling of peripheral blood happened at initial diagnosis, prior to any treatment. Study-level results: In simple terms, a model built on 13 V-J features told ophthalmopathy apart from stable hyperthyroidism.

There were TCR beta CDR3 regions amplified from RNA transcripts. HTBI primers drove first-round RT-PCR of the TCR CDR3. TCRdb called the multiplex PCR reads again in MiXCR, with one record for every CDR3 protein. The repertoire holds more than 650,000 distinct CDR3 sequences, with 14% as singletons. Hyperthyroidism in the patients, aged 18 to 65, was newly diagnosed and under 2 months in duration. This clonotype was seen more than once but under ten times. Its antigen is not identified. The CDR3 covers 18 residues. V was pared by 1 base and J by 2 bases, with 13 bases of the junction left unmatched. CDR1 is MNHNY and CDR2 is SVGAGI in the germline V gene (reference sequence).

The chain combines TRBV6-6 with TRBJ2-5; TRBD1 aligns across 7 bases. This receptor was identified in a woman between 18 and 29 years old with Graves' hyperthyroidism. Source material: blood. This CDR3 reads CASSYYPPRQGLQETQYF. In DNA form, the CDR3 reads TGTGCCAGCAGTTACTACCCACCCCGACAGGGTCTGCAAGAGACCCAGTACTTC.